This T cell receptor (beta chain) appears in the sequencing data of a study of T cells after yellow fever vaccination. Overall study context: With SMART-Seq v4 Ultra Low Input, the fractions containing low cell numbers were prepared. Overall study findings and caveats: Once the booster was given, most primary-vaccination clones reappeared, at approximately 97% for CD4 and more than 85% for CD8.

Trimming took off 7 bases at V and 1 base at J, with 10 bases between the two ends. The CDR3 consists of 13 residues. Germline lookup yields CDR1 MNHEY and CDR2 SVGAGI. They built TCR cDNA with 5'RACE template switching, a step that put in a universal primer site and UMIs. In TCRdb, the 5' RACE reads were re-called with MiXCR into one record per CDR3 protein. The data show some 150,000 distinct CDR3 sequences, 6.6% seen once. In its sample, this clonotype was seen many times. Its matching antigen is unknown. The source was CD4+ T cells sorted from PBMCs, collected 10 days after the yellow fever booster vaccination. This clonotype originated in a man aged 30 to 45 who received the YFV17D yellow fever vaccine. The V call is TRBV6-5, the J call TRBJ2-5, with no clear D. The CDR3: CASNPVLQETQYF. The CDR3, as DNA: TGTGCCAGCAACCCCGTGCTCCAAGAGACCCAGTACTTC.